This T cell receptor beta chain was captured by sequencing in a study of T-cell memory formation after mild COVID-19 (dated by TCRdb to the early 2020s). Turning to the overall study: Most TCR sequence clusters were specific to one of the two donors. In two donors, T-cell clones that expanded and contracted after mild COVID-19 were followed by sequencing TCRalpha and TCRbeta repertoires longitudinally. Two young, previously healthy adult volunteers made up the cohort, one male and one female.

The sequencing machine was an Illumina NovaSeq 6000. Using 5'RACE with constant-segment primers, TCRalpha and TCRbeta cDNA libraries were constructed, with sample barcodes and unique molecular identifiers added in the process. RNA was extracted from every sample with Trizol reagent. Libraries were amplified in two PCR steps, with a second sample barcode and Illumina TruSeq adapters added in the second step. Libraries were sequenced on an Illumina NovaSeq with 2 x 150 bp paired-end reads. On the study's bioinformatics: Reads were demultiplexed and collapsed into UMI-guided consensus sequences with migec v1.2.7. Using mixcr v2.1.11, UMI consensuses were aligned to TRA and TRB V and J templates and then assembled into clonotypes. Clonotypes were classified as expanded or contracted when called significant by both edgeR and NoisET, with noise models trained on biological replicates. edgeR calls used a false discovery rate-adjusted p below 0.01 and a log2 fold-change threshold of 1. As an exploratory analysis of dynamics, PCA with hierarchical clustering was applied to max-normalized trajectories of the 1000 most abundant clonotypes. Separately sequenced CD4+ and CD8+ repertoires were used to assign a CD4 or CD8 phenotype to each responding clone. TCRdb itself trimmed the public reads at Q25 with fastp, ran MiXCR and retained productive beta chains. When rows share a CDR3 protein, they turn into one entry using the most common DNA and genes. In this record, the V and J calls reflect TCRdb's handling and not the investigators' own analysis. This sample gives under 40,000 distinct CDR3 sequences in total; roughly 7.2% of them show up just once. The ten biggest clones cover about 32% of the sample.

After removal of 4 bases from V and 8 bases from J, the junction retains 11 bases not matched to a gene. The CDR3, from cysteine to phenylalanine, totals 14 residues. Only the CDR3 part of the read is kept: 42 bases, read in frame from the first base. The germline V gene encodes CDR1 SGHNT and CDR2 YYREEE (reference sequence). Results the study describes overall, beyond this receptor: Contracting CD4+ clones were located mainly in the CM and EM memory subsets, whereas CD8+ clones were found to be enriched in EMRA. SARS-CoV-2 specificity was not confirmed for the second-wave clones peaking on day 37. The detection of some responding clones in pre-infection memory suggests that pre-existing cross-reactive memory T cells joined the SARS-CoV-2 response. From day 15 to 85, contracting clones showed balanced CD4/CD8 phenotypes, whereas a second wave of clones that expanded from day 15 to 37 leaned towards CD4+. Only a couple of mild cases were covered by the study, and larger cohorts that include severe cases with pre-infection samples were considered necessary.

Ficoll-Paque density gradient centrifugation was used to isolate PBMCs. This clonotype was detected many times. Its antigen is still unknown. No base qualities exist here, and no much larger clone lies one base off it. The rearranged segments are TRBV5-4 and TRBJ1-2; 7 central bases correspond to TRBD1. Source material: PBMCs or a T cell subset sorted from them (not recorded which). The sequence came from a man aged 18 to 30 who had mild COVID-19 (a few samples of this study predate the infection). The sample titles of this study are shuffled in the database, so cell type and time point are left out; the donor was told from shared clones. The base sequence is TGTGCCAGCAGCCCGGGGACAGACCAAGGGGGCTACACCTTC. Its product reads: CASSPGTDQGGYTF.